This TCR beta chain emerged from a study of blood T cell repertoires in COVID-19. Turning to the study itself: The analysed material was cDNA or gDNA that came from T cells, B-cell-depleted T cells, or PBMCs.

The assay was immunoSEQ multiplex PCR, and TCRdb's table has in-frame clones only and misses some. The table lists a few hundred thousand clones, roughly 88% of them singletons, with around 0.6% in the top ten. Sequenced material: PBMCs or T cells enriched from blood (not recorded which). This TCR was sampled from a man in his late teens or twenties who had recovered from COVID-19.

DNA of the CDR3: TGTGCCAGTAGTATATCGACAGGGGATACAAATCAGCCCCAGCATTTT. Its protein product is CASSISTGDTNQPQHF. The J gene is TRBJ1-5, the V gene TRBV19; TRBD1 aligns across 8 bases. The CDR3 is made up of 16 amino acids. Looked up from germline, CDR1 is LNHDA and CDR2 is SQIVND (reference sequence). V lost 2 bases and J lost 4; bases outside the gene matches: 7.